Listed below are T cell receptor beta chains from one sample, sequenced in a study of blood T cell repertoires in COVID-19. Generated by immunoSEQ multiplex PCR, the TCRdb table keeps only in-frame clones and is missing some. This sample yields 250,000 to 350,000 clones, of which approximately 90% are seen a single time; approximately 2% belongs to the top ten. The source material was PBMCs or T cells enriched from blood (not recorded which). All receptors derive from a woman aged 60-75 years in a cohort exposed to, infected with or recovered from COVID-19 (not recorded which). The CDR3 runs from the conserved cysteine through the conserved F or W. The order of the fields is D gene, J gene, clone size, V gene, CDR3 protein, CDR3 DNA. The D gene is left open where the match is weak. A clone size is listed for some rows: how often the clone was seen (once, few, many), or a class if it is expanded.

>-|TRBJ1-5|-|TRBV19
CASSIGRERSQPQHF
TGTGCCAGTAGTATCGGCAGGGAACGGAGTCAGCCCCAGCATTTT
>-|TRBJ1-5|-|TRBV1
CTSSSDPGISIHQPQHF
TGCACCAGCAGCTCGGACCCGGGGATCTCGATTCATCAGCCCCAGCATTTT
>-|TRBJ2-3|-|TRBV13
CASSTQELQYF
TGTGCCAGCAGCACCCAAGAGTTGCAGTATTTT
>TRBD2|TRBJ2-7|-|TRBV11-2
CASSAPGLVGGRSYEQYF
TGTGCCAGCAGCGCTCCTGGACTAGTTGGTGGGAGATCCTACGAGCAGTACTTC
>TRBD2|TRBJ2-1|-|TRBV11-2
CASSQTSGSPNEQFF
TGTGCCAGCAGCCAGACTAGCGGGAGCCCCAATGAGCAGTTCTTC
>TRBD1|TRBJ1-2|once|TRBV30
CAWSVGQGRNYGYTF
TGTGCCTGGAGTGTAGGACAGGGGCGGAACTATGGCTACACCTTC
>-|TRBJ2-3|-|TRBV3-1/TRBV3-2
CASSQDQGPKVPDTQYF
TGTGCCAGCAGCCAAGATCAGGGCCCCAAGGTCCCAGATACGCAGTATTTT
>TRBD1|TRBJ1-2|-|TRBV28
CASSPISRQGGSYTF
TGTGCCAGCAGTCCTATCAGTCGACAGGGTGGGAGCTACACCTTC
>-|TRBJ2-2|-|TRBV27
CASRTSFGAYTGELFF
TGTGCCAGCAGGACCTCGTTTGGGGCGTACACCGGGGAGCTGTTTTTT
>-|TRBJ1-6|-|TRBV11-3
CASSSTYNSPLHF
TGTGCCAGCAGCAGCACCTATAATTCACCCCTCCACTTT
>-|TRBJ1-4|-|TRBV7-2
CASSLRRGRDEKLFF
TGTGCCAGCAGCCTGCGCCGGGGGAGGGATGAAAAACTGTTTTTT
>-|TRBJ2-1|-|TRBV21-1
CASSKGGGLAGVGVRDGEQFF
TGTGCCAGCAGCAAGGGCGGAGGACTAGCGGGAGTGGGCGTCAGGGACGGTGAGCAGTTCTTC
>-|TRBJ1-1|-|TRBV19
CASSRTENTEAFF
TGTGCCAGTAGTAGGACTGAAAACACTGAAGCTTTCTTT
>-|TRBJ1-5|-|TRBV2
CASKGRGSNQPQHF
TGTGCCAGCAAAGGGAGGGGTAGCAATCAGCCCCAGCATTTT
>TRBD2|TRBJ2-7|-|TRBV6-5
CASSYSGRELHF
TGTGCCAGCAGTTACTCGGGGCGGGAGCTGCACTTC
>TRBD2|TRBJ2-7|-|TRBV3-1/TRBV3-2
CASSQGAGGPYEQYF
TGTGCCAGCAGCCAAGGAGCGGGAGGGCCGTACGAGCAGTACTTC
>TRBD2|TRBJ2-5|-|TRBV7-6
CASSLVVLAGETQYF
TGTGCCAGCAGCTTAGTAGTGCTAGCGGGAGAGACCCAGTACTTC
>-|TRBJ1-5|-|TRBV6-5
CASRSRLGQPQHF
TGTGCCAGCAGATCTCGACTCGGTCAGCCCCAGCATTTT
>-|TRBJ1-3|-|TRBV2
CASTLDPERVSGNTIYF
TGTGCCAGCACCCTTGACCCGGAGAGGGTCTCTGGAAACACCATATATTTT
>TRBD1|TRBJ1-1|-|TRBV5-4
CASSSSTGQAIEAFF
TGTGCCAGCAGCTCGAGTACTGGACAGGCGATTGAAGCTTTCTTT
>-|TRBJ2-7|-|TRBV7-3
CASSPRATGYEQYF
TGTGCCAGCAGCCCACGGGCGACAGGCTACGAGCAGTACTTC
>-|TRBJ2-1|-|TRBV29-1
CSTPRGAGAGFNEQFF
TGCAGCACCCCAAGGGGGGCGGGAGCCGGGTTTAATGAGCAGTTCTTC
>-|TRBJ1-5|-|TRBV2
CASRKGGGTPGQPQHF
TGTGCCAGCAGGAAGGGGGGGGGTACCCCAGGTCAGCCCCAGCATTTT
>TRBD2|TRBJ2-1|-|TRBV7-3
CASSSTSGRANEQFF
TGTGCCAGCAGCTCCACTAGCGGGAGGGCCAATGAGCAGTTCTTC
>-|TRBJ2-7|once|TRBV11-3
CASSLRPYEQYF
TGTGCCAGCAGCTTGAGGCCCTACGAGCAGTACTTC
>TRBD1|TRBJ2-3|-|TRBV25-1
CASSAGQGGFTDTQYF
TGTGCCAGCAGTGCTGGACAGGGAGGTTTCACAGATACGCAGTATTTT
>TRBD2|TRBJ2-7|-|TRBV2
CASSLLAVLSYEQYF
TGTGCCAGCAGTCTTCTAGCGGTCCTATCCTACGAGCAGTACTTC
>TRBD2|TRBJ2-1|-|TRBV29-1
CSGESGTSFSYNEQFF
TGCAGCGGGGAGTCCGGGACTAGTTTTTCCTACAATGAGCAGTTCTTC
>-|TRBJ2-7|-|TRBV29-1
CSVVGVGYEQYF
TGCAGCGTTGTAGGGGTGGGCTACGAGCAGTACTTC
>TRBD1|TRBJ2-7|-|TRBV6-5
CASSPRWDRESKQYF
TGTGCCAGCAGTCCACGCTGGGACAGGGAATCAAAGCAGTACTTC
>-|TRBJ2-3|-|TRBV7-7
CASSSSMAGSGAQYF
TGTGCTAGCAGCTCGTCTATGGCGGGTTCGGGGGCGCAGTATTTT
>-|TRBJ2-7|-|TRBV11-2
CASSFQGVPYEQYF
TGTGCCAGCAGCTTCCAAGGGGTCCCCTACGAGCAGTACTTC
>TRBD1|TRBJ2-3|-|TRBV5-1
CASSPLDRGSTDTQYF
TGCGCCAGCAGCCCACTGGACAGGGGGAGCACAGATACGCAGTATTTT
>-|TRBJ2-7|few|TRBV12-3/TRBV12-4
CASSLTGFEQYF
TGTGCCAGCAGTTTAACAGGGTTCGAGCAGTACTTC
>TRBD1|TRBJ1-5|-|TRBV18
CASSPGQSGQPQHF
TGTGCCAGCTCACCGGGACAGTCGGGTCAGCCCCAGCATTTT
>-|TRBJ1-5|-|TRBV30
CAWSARQGYQPQHF
TGTGCCTGGAGTGCACGACAAGGATATCAGCCCCAGCATTTT
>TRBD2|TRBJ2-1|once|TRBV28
CASSPGTSGSREQFF
TGTGCCAGCAGTCCCGGGACTAGCGGGAGCCGTGAGCAGTTCTTC
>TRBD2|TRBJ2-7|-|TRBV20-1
CSASGGTKGEQYF
TGCAGTGCTAGTGGGGGGACTAAGGGCGAGCAGTACTTC
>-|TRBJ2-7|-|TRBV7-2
CASSFPRQQQYF
TGTGCCAGCAGCTTCCCTCGACAGCAGCAGTACTTC
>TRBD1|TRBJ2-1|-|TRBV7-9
CASSQGDRDLDEQFF
TGTGCCAGCAGCCAGGGGGACAGGGATTTGGATGAGCAGTTCTTC
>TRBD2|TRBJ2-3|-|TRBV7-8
CASSPGLAGAADTQYF
TGTGCCAGCAGCCCCGGACTAGCGGGAGCGGCAGATACGCAGTATTTT
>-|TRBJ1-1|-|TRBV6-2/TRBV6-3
CASSLRRARHTEAFF
TGTGCCAGCAGCCTACGGAGGGCGCGGCACACTGAAGCTTTCTTT
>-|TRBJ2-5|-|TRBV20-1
CSARGTQTQYF
TGCAGTGCTAGAGGCACTCAGACCCAGTACTTC
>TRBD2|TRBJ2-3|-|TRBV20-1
CSAAGGDTQYF
TGCAGTGCTGCGGGAGGAGATACGCAGTATTTT
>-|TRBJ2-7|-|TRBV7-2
CASSFKRAGSYEQYF
TGTGCCAGCAGTTTTAAGCGGGCTGGGTCCTACGAGCAGTACTTC
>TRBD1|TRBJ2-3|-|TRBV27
CASSLGQGTDTQYF
TGTGCCAGCAGCTTGGGACAGGGCACAGATACGCAGTATTTT
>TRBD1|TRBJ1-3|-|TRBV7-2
CASSLDSGGANTIYF
TGTGCCAGCAGCTTAGACTCAGGGGGCGCGAACACCATATATTTT
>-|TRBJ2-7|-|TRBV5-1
CASSLLGTIIYEQYF
TGCGCCAGCAGCTTATTGGGGACAATTATCTACGAGCAGTACTTC
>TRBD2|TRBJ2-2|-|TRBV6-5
CASSYPSGGNTGELFF
TGTGCCAGCAGTTACCCCAGCGGGGGGAACACCGGGGAGCTGTTTTTT
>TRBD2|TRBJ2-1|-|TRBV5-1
CASSLTGTSGRAAYNEQFF
TGCGCCAGCAGCTTGACCGGGACTAGCGGGAGGGCCGCCTACAATGAGCAGTTCTTC
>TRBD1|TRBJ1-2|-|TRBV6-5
CASSYTYNTGGEGYTF
TGTGCCAGCAGTTACACATACAATACAGGGGGCGAGGGCTACACCTTC
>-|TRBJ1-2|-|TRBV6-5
CASYKKGKGPNGYTF
TGTGCCAGCTACAAGAAGGGGAAGGGCCCTAATGGCTACACCTTC